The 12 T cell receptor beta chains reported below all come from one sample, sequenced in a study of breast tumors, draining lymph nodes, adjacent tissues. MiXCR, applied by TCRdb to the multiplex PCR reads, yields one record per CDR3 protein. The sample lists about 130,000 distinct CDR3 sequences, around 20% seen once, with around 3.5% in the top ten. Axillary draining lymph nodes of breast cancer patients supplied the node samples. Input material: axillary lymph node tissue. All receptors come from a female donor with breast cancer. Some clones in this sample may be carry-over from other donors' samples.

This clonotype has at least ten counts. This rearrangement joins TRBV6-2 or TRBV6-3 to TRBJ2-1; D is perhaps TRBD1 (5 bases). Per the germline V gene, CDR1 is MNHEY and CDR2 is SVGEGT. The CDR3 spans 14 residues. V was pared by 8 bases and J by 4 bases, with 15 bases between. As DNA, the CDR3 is TGTGCCAGCGCCGTGGGGCAGACTTACAATGAGCAGTTCTTC. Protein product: CASAVGQTYNEQFF.

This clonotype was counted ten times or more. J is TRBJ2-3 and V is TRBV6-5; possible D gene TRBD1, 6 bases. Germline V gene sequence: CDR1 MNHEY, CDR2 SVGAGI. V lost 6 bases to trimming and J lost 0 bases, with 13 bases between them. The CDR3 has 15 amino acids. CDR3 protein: CASRRPGHSTDTQYF. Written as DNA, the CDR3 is TGTGCCAGCAGGCGGCCGGGACACAGCACAGATACGCAGTATTTT.

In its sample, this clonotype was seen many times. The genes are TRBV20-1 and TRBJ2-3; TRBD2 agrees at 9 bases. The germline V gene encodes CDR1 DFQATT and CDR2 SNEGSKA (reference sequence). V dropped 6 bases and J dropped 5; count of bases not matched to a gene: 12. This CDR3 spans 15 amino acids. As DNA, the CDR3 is TGCAGTGCCAACATATTAGCGGGAGCGGTAGATACGCAGTATTTT. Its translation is CSANILAGAVDTQYF.

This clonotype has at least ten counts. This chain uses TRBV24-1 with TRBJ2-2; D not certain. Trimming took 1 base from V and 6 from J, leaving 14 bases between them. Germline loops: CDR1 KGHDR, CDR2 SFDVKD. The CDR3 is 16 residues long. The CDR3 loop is CATSDFSQGPAGELFF. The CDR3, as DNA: TGTGCCACCAGTGATTTTAGTCAAGGGCCCGCCGGGGAGCTGTTTTTT.

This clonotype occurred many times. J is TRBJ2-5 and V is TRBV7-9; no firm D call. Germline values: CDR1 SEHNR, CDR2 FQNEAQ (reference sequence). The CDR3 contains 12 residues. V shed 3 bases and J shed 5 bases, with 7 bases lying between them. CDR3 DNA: TGTGCCAGCAGCTTCTTACGGGAGACCCAGTACTTC. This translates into CASSFLRETQYF.

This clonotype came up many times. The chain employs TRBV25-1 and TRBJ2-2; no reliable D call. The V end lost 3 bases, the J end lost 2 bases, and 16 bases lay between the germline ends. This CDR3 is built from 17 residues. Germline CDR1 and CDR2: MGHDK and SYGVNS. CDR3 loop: CASSDWSGLSNTGELFF. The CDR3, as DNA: TGTGCCAGCAGTGATTGGTCGGGCCTGTCAAACACCGGGGAGCTGTTTTTT.

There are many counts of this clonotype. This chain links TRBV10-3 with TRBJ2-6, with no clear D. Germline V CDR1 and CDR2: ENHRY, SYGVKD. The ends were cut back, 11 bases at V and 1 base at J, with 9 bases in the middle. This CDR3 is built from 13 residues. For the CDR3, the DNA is TGTGCCGCTTCCGCTTCTGGGGCCAACGTCCTGACTTTC. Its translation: CAASASGANVLTF.

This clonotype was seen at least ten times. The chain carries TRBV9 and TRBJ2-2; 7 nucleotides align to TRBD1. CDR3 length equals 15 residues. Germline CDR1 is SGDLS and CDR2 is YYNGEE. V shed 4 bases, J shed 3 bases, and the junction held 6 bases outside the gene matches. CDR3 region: CASSPRDRYTGELFF. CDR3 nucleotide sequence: TGTGCCAGCAGCCCCCGGGACAGATACACCGGGGAGCTGTTTTTT.

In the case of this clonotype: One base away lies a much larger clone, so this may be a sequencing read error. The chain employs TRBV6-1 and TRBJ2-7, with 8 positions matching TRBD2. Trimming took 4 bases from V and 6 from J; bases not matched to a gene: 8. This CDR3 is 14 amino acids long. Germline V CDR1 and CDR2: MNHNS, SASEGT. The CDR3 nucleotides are TGTGCCAGCAGTGCCGGGAGGGAGGGTTGCGAGCAGTACTTC. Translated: CASSAGREGCEQYF.

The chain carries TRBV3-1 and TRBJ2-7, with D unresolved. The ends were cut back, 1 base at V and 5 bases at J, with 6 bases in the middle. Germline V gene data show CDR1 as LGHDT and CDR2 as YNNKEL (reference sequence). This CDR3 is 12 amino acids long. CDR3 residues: CASSQVVDEQYF. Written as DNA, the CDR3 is TGTGCCAGCAGCCAAGTAGTAGACGAGCAGTACTTC.

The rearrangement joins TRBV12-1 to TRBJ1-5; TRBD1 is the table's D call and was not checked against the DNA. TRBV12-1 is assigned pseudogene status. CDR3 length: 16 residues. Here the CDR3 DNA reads TGTGCCAGCAGCTTACTACCGGGGCGCCCGACCAAGCCCCAGCATTTT. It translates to CASSLLPGRPTKPQHF.

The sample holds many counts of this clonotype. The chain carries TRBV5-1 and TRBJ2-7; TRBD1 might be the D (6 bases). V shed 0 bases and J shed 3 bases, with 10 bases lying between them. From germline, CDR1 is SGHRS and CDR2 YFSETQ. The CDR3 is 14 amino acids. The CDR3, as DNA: TGCGCCAGCAGCTTGGAGCAGGGGATCTACGAGCAGTACTTC. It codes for CASSLEQGIYEQYF.